These T cell receptor beta chains were read from a single sample in a study of cytomegalovirus exposure and HLA in healthy donors. TCRdb's copy holds only in-frame clones and misses some; the assay was immunoSEQ multiplex PCR. The data contain 150,000 to 180,000 clones, approximately 86% of them seen just once; the ten biggest clones take up about 20%. Sequences were obtained from PBMCs. The receptors derive from a young man in good health and CMV-seropositive. The CDR3 runs from the conserved cysteine through the conserved F or W. The D gene is left open where the match is weak. The size entry is marked missing in some rows and otherwise reads once, few, many or a size class.

>TRBV9|TRBJ1-1|TRBD1|-
CASSPGTGISAEAFF
TGTGCCAGCAGCCCGGGGACAGGGATATCGGCTGAAGCTTTCTTT
>TRBV5-1|TRBJ2-7|-|-
CASSSDFYEQYF
TGCGCCAGCAGCTCCGACTTCTACGAGCAGTACTTC
>TRBV19|TRBJ2-7|TRBD1|many
CASSMIPTGLSYEQYF
TGTGCCAGTAGTATGATTCCGACAGGGCTATCCTACGAGCAGTACTTC
>TRBV4-1|TRBJ1-4|-|-
CASSSKSWQGWEKLFF
TGCGCCAGCAGCTCCAAGAGTTGGCAGGGCTGGGAAAAACTGTTTTTT
>TRBV13|TRBJ2-7|-|-
CASRRAGSSYEQYF
TGTGCCAGCAGGAGGGCGGGTAGCTCCTACGAGCAGTACTTC
>TRBV5-1|TRBJ2-5|-|-
CASNKGAQETQYF
TGCGCCAGCAACAAAGGGGCCCAAGAGACCCAGTACTTC
>TRBV9|TRBJ2-1|-|once
CASSVDGGPGGEQFF
TGTGCCAGCAGCGTAGACGGGGGGCCCGGGGGAGAGCAGTTCTTC
>TRBV27|TRBJ1-5|TRBD1|-
CASSTLGQGDQPQHF
TGTGCCAGCAGTACCCTGGGACAGGGGGATCAGCCCCAGCATTTT
>TRBV30|TRBJ1-1|-|-
CAWSAQGNTEAFF
TGTGCCTGGAGTGCACAGGGGAACACTGAAGCTTTCTTT
>TRBV11-2|TRBJ1-2|-|few
CASSSLWRGSRGYTF
TGTGCCAGCAGCTCACTCTGGAGGGGTTCAAGAGGCTACACCTTC
>TRBV27|TRBJ1-6|-|few
CASSFGNSPLHF
TGTGCCAGCAGTTTCGGGAATTCACCCCTCCACTTT
>TRBV11-2|TRBJ1-6|-|-
CASNAGFTPLHF
TGTGCCAGCAACGCGGGTTTTACACCCCTCCACTTT
>TRBV5-1|TRBJ2-1|TRBD2|-
CASSLWDPGGNEQFF
TGCGCCAGCAGCTTATGGGACCCGGGGGGCAATGAGCAGTTCTTC
>TRBV5-1|TRBJ1-4|-|-
CASNSEPGGKLFF
TGCGCCAGCAATAGCGAACCCGGAGGAAAACTGTTTTTT
>TRBV6-6|TRBJ2-5|TRBD1|-
CASSYGTTGEETQYF
TGTGCCAGCAGTTACGGTACAACAGGGGAGGAGACCCAGTACTTC
>TRBV4-1|TRBJ1-1|-|-
CASSQGLRDTEAFF
TGCGCCAGCAGCCAAGGCCTGCGAGACACTGAAGCTTTCTTT
>TRBV6-5|TRBJ1-2|-|-
CASSRAGQRYGYTF
TGTGCCAGCAGTAGGGCGGGGCAGAGGTATGGCTACACCTTC
>TRBV19|TRBJ2-1|-|-
CASSTSALGGAYNEQFF
TGTGCCAGTAGTACATCGGCCTTGGGCGGGGCTTACAATGAGCAGTTCTTC
>TRBV2|TRBJ1-2|-|-
CASTSGDRGYTF
TGTGCCAGCACCAGCGGGGATCGGGGCTACACCTTC
>TRBV21-1|TRBJ2-7|-|-
CASSSSYEQYF
TGTGCCAGCTCTAGCTCCTACGAGCAGTACTTC
>TRBV7-9|TRBJ1-5|TRBD1|-
CASSSDLQGRGSNQPQHF
TGTGCCAGCAGCTCGGATCTACAGGGGAGAGGCAGCAATCAGCCCCAGCATTTT
>TRBV18|TRBJ1-4|-|once
CASSPPPRQATNEKLFF
TGTGCCAGCTCACCACCTCCCCGCCAGGCAACTAATGAAAAACTGTTTTTT
>TRBV5-1|TRBJ1-2|-|-
CASSAVALNYGYTF
TGCGCCAGCAGCGCGGTGGCTCTTAACTATGGCTACACCTTC
>TRBV5-6|TRBJ2-2|TRBD2|once
CASSFGLAGHGELFF
TGTGCCAGCAGCTTCGGACTAGCGGGACACGGGGAGCTGTTTTTT
>TRBV7-2|TRBJ1-2|-|once
CASSLASGAGYGYTF
TGTGCCAGCAGCTTAGCGTCAGGGGCTGGCTATGGCTACACCTTC
>TRBV4-1|TRBJ2-7|TRBD2|-
CASSQGRLNSGRGLYEQYF
TGCGCCAGCAGCCAAGGTCGCCTGAATAGCGGGAGGGGGCTCTACGAGCAGTACTTC
>TRBV7-2|TRBJ2-2|TRBD2|-
CASRSWGRAEGGELFF
TGTGCCAGCAGGTCCTGGGGGAGGGCCGAGGGCGGGGAGCTGTTTTTT
>TRBV5-1|TRBJ1-2|TRBD1|few
CASSPGQGYYGYTF
TGCGCCAGCAGCCCGGGACAGGGGTACTATGGCTACACCTTC
>TRBV7-9|TRBJ1-4|-|-
CASSLGVGGHYEKLFF
TGTGCCAGCAGCTTAGGAGTGGGAGGCCACTATGAAAAACTGTTTTTT
>TRBV5-1|TRBJ1-1|TRBD1|-
CASSQIGTGIGKNTEAFF
TGCGCCAGCAGCCAGATCGGGACAGGGATTGGGAAGAACACTGAAGCTTTCTTT
>TRBV6-1|TRBJ2-4|TRBD2|-
CASSDPGTSGRAATKNIQYF
TGTGCCAGCAGTGACCCCGGGACTAGCGGGAGGGCCGCGACCAAAAACATTCAGTACTTC
>TRBV7-9|TRBJ2-1|-|-
CASSRDSLEQFF
TGTGCCAGCAGCCGGGACTCCCTGGAGCAGTTCTTC
>TRBV7-3|TRBJ2-3|-|-
CASSLTQGGGAGDTQYF
TGTGCCAGCAGCTTAACACAGGGCGGGGGCGCAGGGGATACGCAGTATTTT
>TRBV4-3|TRBJ1-1|-|-
CASSQDRGGTEAFF
TGCGCCAGCAGCCAAGATCGTGGCGGCACTGAAGCTTTCTTT
>TRBV7-3|TRBJ2-1|TRBD2|few
CASSSPTSGVSNEQFF
TGTGCCAGCAGCTCCCCGACTAGCGGGGTTTCCAATGAGCAGTTCTTC
>TRBV19|TRBJ2-7|-|-
CASSIVAGSYEQYF
TGTGCCAGTAGTATAGTTGCCGGTTCCTACGAGCAGTACTTC
>TRBV2|TRBJ1-2|-|-
CASSEGLYSYGYTF
TGTGCCAGCAGTGAAGGACTATATAGCTATGGCTACACCTTC
>TRBV30|TRBJ2-5|-|-
CAWSVGAGAKETQYF
TGTGCCTGGAGTGTAGGGGCAGGGGCAAAAGAGACCCAGTACTTC
>TRBV4-3|TRBJ2-3|-|-
CASSQEPRGSTDTQYF
TGCGCCAGCAGCCAAGAGCCTCGGGGGTCCACAGATACGCAGTATTTT
>TRBV6-5|TRBJ1-4|-|-
CASSYPGGEKLFF
TGTGCCAGCAGTTACCCGGGAGGCGAAAAACTGTTTTTT
>TRBV15|TRBJ2-2|-|-
CATSRDTGSGELFF
TGTGCCACCAGCAGGGATACAGGGAGCGGGGAGCTGTTTTTT
>TRBV4-2|TRBJ2-3|TRBD2|-
CASSQGLVTDTQYF
TGTGCCAGCAGCCAGGGACTAGTAACAGATACGCAGTATTTT
>TRBV29-1|TRBJ2-1|-|once
CSVEMLRSSYNEQFF
TGCAGCGTTGAAATGTTGCGGAGCTCCTACAATGAGCAGTTCTTC
>TRBV6-5|TRBJ2-7|TRBD2|-
CASRGTSGRSYEQYF
TGTGCCAGCAGGGGGACTAGCGGACGCTCCTACGAGCAGTACTTC
>TRBV5-1|TRBJ1-4|TRBD1|-
CASSQQGANEKLFF
TGCGCCAGCAGCCAACAGGGGGCTAATGAAAAACTGTTTTTT
>TRBV18|TRBJ2-7|-|-
CASSPPVAGALGEEQYF
TGTGCCAGCTCACCACCGGTGGCGGGGGCCTTAGGGGAGGAGCAGTACTTC
>TRBV4-1|TRBJ2-7|-|-
CASSLGRDSYEQYF
TGCGCCAGCAGCCTGGGCCGGGACTCATACGAGCAGTACTTC
>TRBV19|TRBJ1-1|TRBD1|-
CASSIFIDRGTEAFF
TGTGCCAGTAGTATCTTCATCGACAGGGGCACTGAAGCTTTCTTT